Included here is one T cell receptor (beta chain) sequence, with context. These data come from a study of monozygotic twins with inflammatory bowel disease. UMIs with a 6-nucleotide sample barcode were added by template switching. TCRdb re-called the 5' RACE reads, yielding one record per CDR3 amino acid sequence without DNA. The sample table sets out about 450,000 distinct CDR3 sequences. The germline V gene encodes CDR1 SEHNR and CDR2 FQNEAQ (reference sequence). The CDR3 totals 15 residues. This chain links TRBV7-9 with TRBJ1-2. The origin of this receptor is a human donor with ulcerative colitis or Crohn's disease, or a healthy co-twin of an affected twin (not recorded which). Sequencing was done on a sample of blood. This chain's CDR3 is CASSLGWEPNYGYTF.